The present entry profiles one T cell receptor (beta chain) with its context. Its antigen is unknown. The sample is drawn from a study of cytomegalovirus exposure and HLA in healthy donors. Study-level information: Genotyping showed about 80% of approximately 430 donors falling in the Caucasian-associated ancestry cluster. Overall study findings and caveats: No immune exposure information besides CMV serostatus was available. The study designated 150 or so TCR beta chains cytomegalovirus-associated. Within a later analysis, the majority of CMV-associated TCR beta chains appeared HLA-restricted.

The PCR was carried out with 60 Vbeta primers and 13 Jbeta primers. Generated by immunoSEQ multiplex PCR, the TCRdb table keeps only in-frame clones and is missing some. Altogether 85,000 to 100,000 clones are present, roughly 75% being singletons, with the ten largest covering about 7.3%. Germline CDR1 reads SEHNR; CDR2 reads FQNEAQ (reference sequence). Unmatched junction bases numbered 7, after V lost 5 bases and J lost 4 bases. The CDR3 contains 15 residues. The sequencing sample was made of PBMCs. The chain carries TRBV7-9 and TRBJ2-5, with 10 bases fitting TRBD2. The receptor comes from a man under 40 in good health and CMV-seronegative. CDR3 DNA sequence: TGTGCCAGCAGCGCAATAGCGGGGGGAGGAGAGACCCAGTACTTC. Its protein product is CASSAIAGGGETQYF.